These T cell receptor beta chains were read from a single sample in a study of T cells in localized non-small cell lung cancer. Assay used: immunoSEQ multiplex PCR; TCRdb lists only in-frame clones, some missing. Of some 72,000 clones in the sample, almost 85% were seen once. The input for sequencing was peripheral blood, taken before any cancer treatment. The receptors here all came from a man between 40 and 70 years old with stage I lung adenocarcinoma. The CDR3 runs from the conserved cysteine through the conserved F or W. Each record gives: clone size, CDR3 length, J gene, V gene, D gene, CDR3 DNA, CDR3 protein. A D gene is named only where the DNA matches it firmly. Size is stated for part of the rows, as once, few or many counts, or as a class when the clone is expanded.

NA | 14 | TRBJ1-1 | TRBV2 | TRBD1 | TGTGCCAGCAGTAAAAACAGGGGGAACACTGAAGCTTTCTTT | CASSKNRGNTEAFF
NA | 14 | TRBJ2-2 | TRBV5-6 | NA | TGTGCCAGCCCAACAAGGATCGACACCGGGGAGCTGTTTTTT | CASPTRIDTGELFF
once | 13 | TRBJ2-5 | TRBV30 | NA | TGTGCCTGGAGTGCCATGGCGTTGGAGACCCAGTACTTC | CAWSAMALETQYF
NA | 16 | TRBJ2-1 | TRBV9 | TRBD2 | TGTGCCAGCAGCACCTCGGGACTAGCGGCCTACAATGAGCAGTTCTTC | CASSTSGLAAYNEQFF
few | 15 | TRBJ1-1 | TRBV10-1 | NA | TGCGCCAGCAGTGAGTCGATCGTGGGGGGCACTGAAGCTTTCTTT | CASSESIVGGTEAFF
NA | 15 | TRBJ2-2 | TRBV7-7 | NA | TGTGCCAGCAGCTTATTGCGGGGCGACACCGGGGAGCTGTTTTTT | CASSLLRGDTGELFF
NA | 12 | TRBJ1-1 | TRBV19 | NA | TGTGCCAGTAGTACGGGACCGCTCCTGTCGTTCTTT | CASSTGPLLSFF
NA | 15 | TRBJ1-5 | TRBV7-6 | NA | TGTGCCAGCAGCCCGTACCCCATGGATCATCAGCCCCAGCATTTT | CASSPYPMDHQPQHF
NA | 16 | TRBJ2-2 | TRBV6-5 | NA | TGTGCCAGCAGTTACTCGGGGCTGACGACTGGCGGGGAGCTGTTTTTT | CASSYSGLTTGGELFF
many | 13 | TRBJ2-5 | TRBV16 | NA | TGTGCCAGCAGCCCCCGACTGGAAGAGACCCAGTACTTC | CASSPRLEETQYF
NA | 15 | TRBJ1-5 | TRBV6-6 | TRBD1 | TGTGCCAGCAGTTCCAGGGGGGGAAGCAATCAGCCCCAGCATTTT | CASSSRGGSNQPQHF
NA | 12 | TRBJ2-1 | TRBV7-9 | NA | TGTGCCAGCAGCTTAGTAAGTGAGGGGATGATCTTC | CASSLVSEGMIF
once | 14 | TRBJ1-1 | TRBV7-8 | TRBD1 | TGTGCCAGCAGCCCTACAGGGGGATCGATTGAAGCTTTCTTT | CASSPTGGSIEAFF
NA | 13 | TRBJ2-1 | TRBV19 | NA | TGTGCCAGTAGTTGGGGAGATTACAATGAGCAGTTCTTC | CASSWGDYNEQFF
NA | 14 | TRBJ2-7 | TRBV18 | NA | TGTGCCAGCTCACCAGGATCACTCTCCTACGAGCAGTACTTC | CASSPGSLSYEQYF
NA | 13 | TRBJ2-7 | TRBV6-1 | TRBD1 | TGTGCCAGCAGTGAAGGGACAGGGAATCGTAAGTACTTC | CASSEGTGNRKYF
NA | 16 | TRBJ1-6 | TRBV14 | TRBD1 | TGTGCCAGCAGCCGAGGACAGGGGGTATTCAACTCACCCCTCCACTTT | CASSRGQGVFNSPLHF
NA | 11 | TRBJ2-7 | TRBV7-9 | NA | TGTGCCAGCAGCCCGGCATACGAGCAGTACTTC | CASSPAYEQYF
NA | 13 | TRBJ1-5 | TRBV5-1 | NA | TGCGCCAGCAGCGAAGGGACGGATCAGCCCCAGCATTTT | CASSEGTDQPQHF
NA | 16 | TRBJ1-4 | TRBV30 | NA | TGTGCCTGGAGTGTAGGGAAGCCAGTGCCGGAGGAAAAACTGTTTTTT | CAWSVGKPVPEEKLFF
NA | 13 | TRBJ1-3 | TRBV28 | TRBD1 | TGTGCCAGCAGACCCGACAGGGGTAACACCATATATTTT | CASRPDRGNTIYF
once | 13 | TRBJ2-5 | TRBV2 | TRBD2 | TGTGCCACCCGTGGACTAGCGGGAGAGACCCAGTACTTC | CATRGLAGETQYF
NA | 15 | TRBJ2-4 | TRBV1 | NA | TGCACCAGCAAGGGGGGCGGGAGCTCTCAGGGCATTCAGTACTTC | CTSKGGGSSQGIQYF
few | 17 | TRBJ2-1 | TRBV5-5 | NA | TGTGCCAGCAGCTTTAGGGAGTCCCTCCTTAGGGTGATTGAGCAGTTCTTC | CASSFRESLLRVIEQFF
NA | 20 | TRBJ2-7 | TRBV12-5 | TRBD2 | TGTGCTAGTGGTTTCCGCCCTTTAGCGGGAGGCCTGAGTTTGTCCTACGAGCAGTACTTC | CASGFRPLAGGLSLSYEQYF
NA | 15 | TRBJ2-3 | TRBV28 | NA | TGTGCCAGCAGTTTATCAAGACAGCTCACAGATACGCAGTATTTT | CASSLSRQLTDTQYF
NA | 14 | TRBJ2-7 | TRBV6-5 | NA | TGTGCCAGCAGTTACGGTATCGAGAGATACGAGCAGTACTTC | CASSYGIERYEQYF
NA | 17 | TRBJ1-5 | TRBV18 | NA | TGTGCCAGCTCGCCTCAGGCCCCCCGACAGGCCAATCAGCCCCAGCATTTT | CASSPQAPRQANQPQHF
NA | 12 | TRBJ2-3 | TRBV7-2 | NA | TGTGCCAGCAGCTCTTCCACAGATACGCAGTATTTT | CASSSSTDTQYF
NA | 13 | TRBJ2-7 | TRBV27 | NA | TGTGCCAGCAGTTTGGGTTACTCCTACGAGCAGTACTTC | CASSLGYSYEQYF
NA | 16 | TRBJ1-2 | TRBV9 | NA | TGTGCCAGCAACATCCCGGTCGAGGGACACCGCTATGGCTACACCTTC | CASNIPVEGHRYGYTF
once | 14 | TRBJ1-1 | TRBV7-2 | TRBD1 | TGTGCCAGCCGGGGACAGGGGAAGAACACTGAAGCTTTCTTT | CASRGQGKNTEAFF
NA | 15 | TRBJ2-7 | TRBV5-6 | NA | TGTGCCAGCAGCTTGTTGCCAGGGAACCCCGGCGAGCAGTACTTC | CASSLLPGNPGEQYF
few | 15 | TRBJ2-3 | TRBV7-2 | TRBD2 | TGTGCCAGCAGCTCCGGGGGGACTAGCACAGATACGCAGTATTTT | CASSSGGTSTDTQYF
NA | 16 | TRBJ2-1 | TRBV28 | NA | TGTGCCAGCAGTTTCTCCCTAGGGGACCCCCGCATTGAGCAGTTCTTC | CASSFSLGDPRIEQFF
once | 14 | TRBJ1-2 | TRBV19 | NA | TGTGCCAGTCACGACCAGGGCATAAACTATGGCTACACCTTC | CASHDQGINYGYTF
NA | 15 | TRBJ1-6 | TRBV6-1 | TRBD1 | TGTGCCAGCAGTGACAGGGGGGCAATTAATTCACCCCTCCACTTT | CASSDRGAINSPLHF
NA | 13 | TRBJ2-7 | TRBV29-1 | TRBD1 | TGCAGCGTTGAAGAACAGGGGTCCCACGAGCAGTACTTC | CSVEEQGSHEQYF
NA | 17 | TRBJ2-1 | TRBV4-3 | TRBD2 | TGCGCCAGCAGCCAAGCGGTCTCAGCGGGGGGGGGTAGTGAGCAGTTCTTC | CASSQAVSAGGGSEQFF
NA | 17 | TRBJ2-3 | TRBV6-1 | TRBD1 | TGTGCCAGCAGAGAAGGGACCGGGACAGACAACACAGATACGCAGTATTTT | CASREGTGTDNTDTQYF
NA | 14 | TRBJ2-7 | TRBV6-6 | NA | TGTGCCAGCAGTTGGGGAGGGGGTCCCTACGAGCAGTACTTC | CASSWGGGPYEQYF
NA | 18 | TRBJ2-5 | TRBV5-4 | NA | TGTGCCAGCAGCTTGGAACCCCATAAGGTCAGAGTCGGAGAGACCCAGTACTTC | CASSLEPHKVRVGETQYF